The 12 T cell receptor beta chains given below trace back to one sample, sequenced in a study of shared clonotypes between healthy human individuals. Using immunoSEQ multiplex PCR, the repertoire was profiled, and TCRdb retains in-frame clones only, with some absent. The table has approximately 600,000 clones, roughly 95% seen once. The naive CD8 population came from CD45RO-negative cells selected for CCR7, without terminally differentiated effector memory CD45RA+ cells. The sequenced material came from naive CD8+ T cells sorted from blood. Receptor source: a woman in her thirties in good health.

The chain uses TRBV30 and TRBJ2-7, with 8 positions matching TRBD1. Germline CDR1 reads GTSNPN; CDR2 reads SVGIG (reference sequence). The J segment lost 5 bases and the V segment lost 0 bases, leaving 6 bases of the junction unmatched. The CDR3 has 14 amino acids. This CDR3 is CAWSVGRGPHEQYF. The CDR3 coding sequence is TGTGCCTGGAGTGTCGGCAGGGGGCCCCACGAGCAGTACTTC.

This clone was observed once. This chain joins TRBV2 and TRBJ2-5; 14 nucleotides line up with TRBD2. The germline gives CDR1 SNHLY, CDR2 FYNNEI. V lost 4 bases and J lost 5; bases outside the gene matches: 6. CDR3 length: 16 amino acids. CDR3 sequence (DNA): TGTGCCAGCAGTGGGGGGACTAGCGGGAGTGCGGAGACCCAGTACTTC. This sequence encodes CASSGGTSGSAETQYF.

V and J are TRBV7-2 and TRBJ1-5; tentative D call: TRBD1 (6 bases). V was cut by 5 bases and J by 9 bases, with 14 bases left in between. The V gene's germline CDR1 is SGHTA and CDR2 FQGNSA. This CDR3 has 13 amino acids. For the CDR3, the DNA is TGTGCCAGCAGCAAAGGGGGGCCATCGCCCCAGCATTTT. This encodes CASSKGGPSPQHF.

The gene calls are TRBV7-9 and TRBJ2-5, with D possibly matching TRBD1 (6 bases). The J call may not be correct, given that the DNA end is closer to TRBJ2-7. The CDR3 consists of 15 residues. Germline V lookup: CDR1 SEHNR, CDR2 FQNEAQ (reference sequence). The CDR3 DNA follows: TGTGCCAGCAGCCCTGGGTCCGGACAGAGATACGAGCAGTACTTC. Its protein is CASSPGSGQRYEQYF.

The rearrangement links TRBV7-9 to TRBJ2-7; D is unclear. The CDR3 totals 16 residues. The germline V gene has CDR1 SEHNR and CDR2 FQNEAQ (reference sequence). The V end was cut by 5 bases, the J end by 5 bases, with 22 bases between. The CDR3 reads CASSAPLGESSDEQYF. For the CDR3, the DNA is TGTGCCAGCAGCGCCCCCCTGGGCGAGTCCTCGGACGAGCAGTACTTC.

The rearrangement links TRBV27 to TRBJ2-1, with D unclear. CDR1 is MNHEY and CDR2 is SMNVEV in the germline V gene (reference sequence). Trimming took off 6 bases at V and 0 bases at J, with 12 bases between the two ends. The CDR3 totals 15 residues. The CDR3 here is CASRSRTSSYNEQFF. The DNA of the CDR3 is TGTGCCAGCAGGTCGCGTACGAGCTCCTACAATGAGCAGTTCTTC.

The J gene is TRBJ2-7, the V gene TRBV10-1; 9 positions match TRBD1. The CDR3 totals 14 residues. J lost 4 bases, V lost 4 bases, and 5 bases had no gene match. Germline V lookup: CDR1 WNHNN, CDR2 SYGVQD (reference sequence). The CDR3 is CASSVGGQGYEQYF. DNA for the CDR3: TGCGCCAGCAGTGTTGGGGGACAGGGATACGAGCAGTACTTC.

The chain joins TRBV13 to TRBJ2-7; D is tentatively TRBD1 or TRBD2 (5 bases each). The germline gives CDR1 PRHDT, CDR2 FYEKMQ (reference sequence). This CDR3 has 16 amino acids. The V end was cut by 5 bases, the J end by 0 bases, with 17 bases between. The CDR3 spells CASSVSLGESSYEQYF. The CDR3 nucleotides are TGTGCCAGCAGCGTAAGTTTGGGGGAAAGCTCCTACGAGCAGTACTTC.

Details on this clone: Within the sample, other DNA sequences also encode this same CDR3. This chain joins TRBV9 and TRBJ2-7, with a possible D match to TRBD1 (6 bases). The germline CDR1 and CDR2 sequences are SGDLS and YYNGEE. CDR3 size: 15 residues. V gave up 0 bases and J gave up 0 bases, with 10 bases separating them. The CDR3: CASSVGQGISYEQYF. Written as DNA, the CDR3 is TGTGCCAGCAGCGTAGGTCAGGGGATCTCCTACGAGCAGTACTTC.

The CDR3 loop is CASSLVAGAVGNEQYF. In DNA form, the CDR3 reads TGTGCCAGCAGCTTAGTGGCGGGAGCGGTAGGCAACGAGCAGTACTTC. V gene TRBV7-6 combines with J gene TRBJ2-7; 7 bases align to TRBD2. The CDR3 sequence is 16 residues long. Germline CDR1 and CDR2: SGHVS and FNYEAQ. Trimming removed 1 base from V and 5 bases from J; junction bases left unmatched: 11.

V usage is TRBV27 and J usage is TRBJ2-1; a possible D gene is TRBD2 (6 bases). The V gene lost 3 bases and the J gene lost 3 bases, with 15 bases spanning the gap. CDR1 and CDR2 (germline): MNHEY, SMNVEV (reference sequence). The CDR3 covers 16 residues. The CDR3 DNA is TGTGCCAGCAGTTTGATTCTAGGGGAGGACTACAATGAGCAGTTCTTC. This encodes CASSLILGEDYNEQFF.

The chain has TRBV5-4 and TRBJ2-7; 10 bases align to TRBD1. The CDR3 covers 14 residues. The germline gives CDR1 SGHNT, CDR2 YYREEE (reference sequence). V trimming: 5 bases; J trimming: 5 bases; junction bases outside the gene matches: 7. The CDR3 is CASSWTGGLDEQYF. The CDR3 DNA sequence: TGTGCCAGCAGTTGGACAGGGGGTCTCGACGAGCAGTACTTC.